These 13 T cell receptor beta chains came from one sample sequenced in a study of early T cells in non-severe SARS-CoV-2 infection (dated by TCRdb to the early 2020s). The library was made by 5' RACE. The sequencer listed for this sample is NextSeq 500. TCRdb reanalyzed the raw reads on its own, using fastp at Q25 for trimming and MiXCR for clone calling, and kept in-frame beta chains. Here each entry gathers all rows of one CDR3 protein and keeps the most common genes and DNA. The sample table shows fewer than 65,000 distinct CDR3 sequences, and approximately 10% are seen once. 1.2% of the sample rests with the top ten. Sequencing was carried out using whole blood. The source of these receptors is an adult who was a healthcare worker with PCR-confirmed SARS-CoV-2 infection or an uninfected control (not recorded which).

This clonotype showed up many times. The chain employs TRBV5-1 and TRBJ1-2; D might be TRBD1 (5 bases). V lost 0 bases and J lost 2, with 8 bases in between. This CDR3 comprises 14 residues. Germline V lookup: CDR1 SGHRS, CDR2 YFSETQ. CDR3 DNA: TGCGCCAGCAGCTTGGGGGGCTCGAACTATGGCTACACCTTC. Translating it yields CASSLGGSNYGYTF.

This clonotype was recorded at least ten times. This chain joins TRBV12-3 or TRBV12-4 and TRBJ2-1; D is unclear. There are 14 residues in the CDR3. Trimming shortened V by 6 bases and J by 5 bases, and 14 bases separated the two germline ends. In DNA, the CDR3 is TGTGCCAGCAGGCCCAGGTCGACCGACAATGAGCAGTTCTTC. This sequence encodes CASRPRSTDNEQFF.

This clonotype has a handful of counts. DNA for the CDR3: TGTGCCAGCAGAACGATCGGGGCGCTAAATGAGCAGTTCTTC. This sequence encodes CASRTIGALNEQFF. The J gene is TRBJ2-1, the V gene TRBV7-9, with D perhaps TRBD1 or TRBD2 (5 bases each). Germline V gives CDR1 SEHNR, CDR2 FQNEAQ (reference sequence). V was shortened by 6 bases and J by 7 bases, with 16 bases between the two germline ends. This CDR3 has 14 amino acids.

This chain links TRBV20-1 with TRBJ1-4; no reliable D call. Per the germline V gene, CDR1 is DFQATT and CDR2 is SNEGSKA (reference sequence). The CDR3 totals 13 residues. Trimming took off 3 bases at V and 0 bases at J, with 5 bases between the two ends. CDR3 nucleotide sequence: TGCAGTGCTAGCAGAACAACTAATGAAAAACTGTTTTTT. Translating it yields CSASRTTNEKLFF.

This clonotype was detected ten times or more. The chain is built from TRBV2 and TRBJ2-2; possible D gene TRBD1, 5 bases. The CDR3 totals 17 residues. V dropped 2 bases and J dropped 0 bases, with 13 bases sitting between them. Germline assignment: CDR1 SNHLY and CDR2 FYNNEI. The DNA for the CDR3 is TGTGCCAGCAGTGAAATCCCTAGGACAACGAACACCGGGGAGCTGTTTTTT. This codes for CASSEIPRTTNTGELFF. The entire variable domain, with the rest obtained from reference TRBV2 and TRBJ2-2, is as follows: EPEVTQTPSHQVTQMGQEVILRCVPISNHLYFYWYRQILGQKVEFLVSFYNNEISEKSEIFDDQFSVERPDGSNFTLKIRSTKLEDSAMYFCASSEIPRTTNTGELFFGEGSRLTVL.

This clonotype was counted between two and nine times. The rearrangement uses TRBV5-8 and TRBJ2-1; TRBD1 matches at 7 bases. With V trimmed by 0 bases and J by 4 bases, 7 bases remained unmatched. CDR1 is SGHTS, CDR2 YDEGEE, per germline. This CDR3 spans 16 amino acids. The CDR3 sequence: CASSLDRGIGYNEQFF. The CDR3 region has the DNA TGTGCCAGCAGCTTGGACAGGGGTATCGGGTACAATGAGCAGTTCTTC.

This clonotype turned up a few times. The chain employs TRBV5-4 and TRBJ1-2; 7 nucleotides align to TRBD1. V shed 5 bases, J shed 5 bases, and the junction held 9 bases outside the gene matches. Germline values: CDR1 SGHNT, CDR2 YYREEE (reference sequence). This CDR3 is 14 amino acids long. The DNA for the CDR3 is TGTGCCAGCAGAGATCAGGGGGGACTTTATGGCTACACCTTC. Its translation: CASRDQGGLYGYTF.

The V call is TRBV18, the J call TRBJ1-4, with D maybe TRBD1 (5 bases). This CDR3 contains 14 residues. Germline CDR1 KGHSH, CDR2 LQKENI. The germline V and J ends were trimmed by 5 bases and 6 bases, with 13 bases remaining between them. The CDR3 region is CASSANSGYEKLFF. CDR3 bases: TGTGCCAGCTCAGCAAACTCAGGGTATGAAAAACTGTTTTTT.

This clonotype has a count of ten or more. This chain uses TRBV10-1 with TRBJ2-2; TRBD2 is a possible D gene (5 bases). The ends were cut back, 4 bases at V and 5 bases at J, with 5 bases in the middle. The CDR3 covers 12 residues. Germline V lookup: CDR1 WNHNN, CDR2 SYGVQD (reference sequence). CDR3 sequence (DNA): TGCGCCAGCAGTGCGGGGACCGGGGAGCTGTTTTTT. Amino acid sequence: CASSAGTGELFF.

There are a few counts of this clonotype. The rearrangement links TRBV7-9 to TRBJ1-2, with 7 bases that match TRBD1. Germline values: CDR1 SEHNR, CDR2 FQNEAQ (reference sequence). With V trimmed by 5 bases and J by 4 bases, 7 bases remained unmatched. This CDR3 contains 14 residues. For the CDR3, the DNA is TGTGCCAGCAGCGAAAGGACAGGCCCCTATGGCTACACCTTC. Translation gives CASSERTGPYGYTF. Full variable domain (missing parts from reference TRBV7-9 and TRBJ1-2): DTGVSQNPRHKITKRGQNVTFRCDPISEHNRLYWYRQTLGQGPEFLTYFQNEAQLEKSRLLSDRFSAERPKGSFSTLEIQRTEQGDSAMYLCASSERTGPYGYTFGSGTRLTVV.

In its sample, this clonotype was seen many times. This may be a read error, as it is one base from a much larger clone. The genes are TRBV27 and TRBJ2-1; D could derive from TRBD1 or TRBD2 (5 bases each). CDR1 is MNHEY and CDR2 is SMNVEV in the germline V gene (reference sequence). Trimming pared 6 bases from V and 1 base from J, leaving 13 bases between. The CDR3 has 15 residues. The CDR3 spells CASSREMESYNEQFF. For the CDR3, the DNA is TGTGCCAGCAGCAGGGAGATGGAATCCTACAATGAGCAGTTCTTC.

V is TRBV19 and J is TRBJ2-7; a weak D match, TRBD1 (5 bases). Germline CDR1 LNHDA, CDR2 SQIVND (reference sequence). The CDR3 has 11 amino acids. The V gene lost 8 bases and the J gene lost 5 bases, with 10 bases spanning the gap. The CDR3: CASRSGNEQYV. The CDR3 region has the DNA TGTGCCAGTCGGTCAGGGAACGAGCAGTACGTC.

This clonotype has at least ten counts. The chain combines TRBV6-1 with TRBJ2-4; 11 bases agree with TRBD2. V shed 5 bases and J 6 bases; nucleotides not matched to a gene: 3. This CDR3 is built from 14 residues. Germline-derived CDR1 and CDR2 are MNHNS and SASEGT. CDR3 residues: CASSTGTSGNIQYF. CDR3 nucleotide sequence: TGTGCCAGCAGTACCGGGACTAGCGGAAACATTCAGTACTTC.